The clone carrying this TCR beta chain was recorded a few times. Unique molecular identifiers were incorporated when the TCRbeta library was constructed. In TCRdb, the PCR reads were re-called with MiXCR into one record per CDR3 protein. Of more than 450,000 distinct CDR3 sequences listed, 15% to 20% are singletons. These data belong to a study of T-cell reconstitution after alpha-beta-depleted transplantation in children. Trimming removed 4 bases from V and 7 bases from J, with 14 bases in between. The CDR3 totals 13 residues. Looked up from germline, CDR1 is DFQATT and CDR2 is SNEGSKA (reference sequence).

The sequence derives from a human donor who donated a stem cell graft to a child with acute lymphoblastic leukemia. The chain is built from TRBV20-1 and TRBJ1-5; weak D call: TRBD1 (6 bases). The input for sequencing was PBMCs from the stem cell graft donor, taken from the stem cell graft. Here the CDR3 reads CSATGGLGQPQHF. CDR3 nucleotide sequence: TGCAGTGCTACGGGGGGCTTGGGACAGCCCCAGCATTTT.